The rows below give T cell receptor beta chains drawn from one sample of a study of blood T cell repertoires in COVID-19. Only in-frame clones appear in the TCRdb table, and some are missing; sequencing was by immunoSEQ multiplex PCR. This table has about 190,000 clones, approximately 84% appearing once. Source material: peripheral blood. The receptors were sampled from a woman in her seventies with active or convalescent COVID-19. CDR3s include the opening cysteine and the closing phenylalanine or tryptophan.

TRBJ1-1	TRBV2	CANQVNTEAFF
TRBJ2-7	TRBV5-4	CASSIGRGISYEQYF
TRBJ2-2	TRBV28	CASSSSGSSDGELFF
TRBJ2-5	TRBV12-3/TRBV12-4	CASRGMETQYF
TRBJ2-7	TRBV18	CASSPPKAAYSHEQYF
TRBJ1-3	TRBV30	CAWSVLGQGAGGNTIYF
TRBJ2-2	TRBV9	CASSATYTGELFF
TRBJ1-1	TRBV4-1	CASSPTAIGGTEAFF
TRBJ2-3	TRBV9	CASSVGGAGTDTQYF
TRBJ1-2	TRBV5-1	CASSFVADSNYGYTF
TRBJ2-7	TRBV11-2	CASSLPYYEQYF
TRBJ2-2	TRBV18	CASSPPYSGELFF